This T cell receptor (beta chain) was found in a study of T cells after yellow fever vaccination. TCRdb ran MiXCR on the 5' RACE reads and lists one entry per CDR3 protein. This table has under 95,000 distinct CDR3 sequences, about 7.2% appearing once. This CDR3 comprises 15 residues. V lost 3 bases and J lost 11; bases outside the gene matches: 14. Germline V gene data show CDR1 as SGHTA and CDR2 as FQGNSA. This clonotype was detected ten times or more. The TCR comes from a man between 18 and 29 years old who received the YFV17D yellow fever vaccine. The chain couples TRBV7-2 to TRBJ2-3; TRBD2 matches at 7 bases. Sequenced here: CD8+ T cells sorted from PBMCs, sampled about 10 days after the first yellow fever vaccination. The CDR3 DNA reads TGTGCCAGCAGCTTCCGGACTAGGAGCGGGAAAGAGCAGTATTTT. It translates to CASSFRTRSGKEQYF.